These 5 T cell receptor beta chains were all obtained from the same sample, sequenced in a study of metastatic and nonmetastatic thyroid tumors. TCRdb re-analyzed the PCR reads using MiXCR. This sample carries 75,000 to 100,000 clones, 12% of them seen once, and the ten largest clones take approximately 10%. Patients underwent thyroid surgery, and none had received any treatment before it. The sample was blood. The origin of the receptors is a female donor with papillary thyroid cancer or a benign thyroid nodule (not recorded which). Some clones in this sample may be carry-over from other donors' samples.

This clone was detected many times. The genes are TRBV6-1 and TRBJ2-5, with D perhaps TRBD1 (6 bases). The length of the CDR3 is 14 residues. Germline CDR1 reads MNHNS; CDR2 reads SASEGT. The germline V and J ends were trimmed by 8 bases and 4 bases, with 17 bases remaining between them. The DNA for the CDR3 is TGTGCCAGCGGAATTGGGGGCTCCGGAGAGACCCAGTACTTC. It yields the protein CASGIGGSGETQYF.

This clone was observed many times. The chain employs TRBV12-3 or TRBV12-4 and TRBJ1-1; possible D gene TRBD1, 5 bases. This CDR3 comprises 14 residues. Trimming left V 1 base short and J 3 bases short, with 9 bases between. This chain's CDR3 is CASSLGAGDTEAFF. CDR3 DNA sequence: TGTGCCAGCAGTTTAGGGGCGGGGGACACTGAAGCTTTCTTT.

For this clone: A junction boundary mismatches the germline segment, possibly from a read error. The chain combines TRBV11-2 with TRBJ1-5, with 8 bases identical to TRBD1. The CDR3 is 16 amino acids. Germline values: CDR1 SGHAT, CDR2 FQNNGV. This CDR3 is CASSLVAGTGHQPQNF. The CDR3 DNA sequence: TGTGCCAGCAGCTTAGTGGCCGGGACAGGACATCAGCCCCAGAATTTT.

This clone was detected ten times or more. The V gene is TRBV10-3, the J gene TRBJ1-2; no reliable D call. The CDR3 totals 15 residues. Between the trimmed V and J ends, which lost 0 bases and 7 bases, there was a span of 15 bases. Germline V lookup: CDR1 ENHRY, CDR2 SYGVKD. CDR3 in amino acids: CAISESSGRRSGYTF. The CDR3 DNA reads TGTGCCATCAGTGAGTCGTCGGGTCGTCGCTCTGGCTACACCTTC.

This clone was seen repeatedly, ten times or more. The junction shows a germline mismatch at one end, possibly a read error. The J gene is TRBJ2-1, the V gene TRBV6-1, with a possible D match to TRBD2 (6 bases). Germline values: CDR1 MNHNS, CDR2 SASEGT. CDR3 length: 15 residues. In DNA form, the CDR3 reads TGTGCCAGCAGGGAAGGGACTCACTCAGCCAATGAGCAGTTCTTC. Translation gives CASREGTHSANEQFF.